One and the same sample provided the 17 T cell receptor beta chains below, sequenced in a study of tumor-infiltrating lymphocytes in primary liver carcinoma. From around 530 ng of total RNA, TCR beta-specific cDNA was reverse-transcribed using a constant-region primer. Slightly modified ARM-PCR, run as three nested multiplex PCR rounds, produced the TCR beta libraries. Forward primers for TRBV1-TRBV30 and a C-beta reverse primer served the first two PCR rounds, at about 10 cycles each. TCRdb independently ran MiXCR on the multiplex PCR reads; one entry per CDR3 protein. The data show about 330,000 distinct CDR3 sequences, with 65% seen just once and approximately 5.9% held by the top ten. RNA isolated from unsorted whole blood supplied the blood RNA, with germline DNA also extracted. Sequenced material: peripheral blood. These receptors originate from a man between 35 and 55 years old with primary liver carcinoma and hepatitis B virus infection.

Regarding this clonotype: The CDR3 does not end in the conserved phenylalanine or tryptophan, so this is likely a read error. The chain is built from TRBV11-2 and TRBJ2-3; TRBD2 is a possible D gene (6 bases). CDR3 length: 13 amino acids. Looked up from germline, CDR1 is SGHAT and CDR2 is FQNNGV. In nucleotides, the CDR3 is TGTGCCGGCAGCTTAGATCTGGGAGGTACGCAGTATTAT. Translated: CAGSLDLGGTQYY.

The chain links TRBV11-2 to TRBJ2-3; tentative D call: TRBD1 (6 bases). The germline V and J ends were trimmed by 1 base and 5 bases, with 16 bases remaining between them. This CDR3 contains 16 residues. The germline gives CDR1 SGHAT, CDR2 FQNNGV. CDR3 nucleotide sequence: TGTGCCAGCAGCTTAGCCGGACAGCTTAACATAGATACGCAGTATTTT. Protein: CASSLAGQLNIDTQYF.

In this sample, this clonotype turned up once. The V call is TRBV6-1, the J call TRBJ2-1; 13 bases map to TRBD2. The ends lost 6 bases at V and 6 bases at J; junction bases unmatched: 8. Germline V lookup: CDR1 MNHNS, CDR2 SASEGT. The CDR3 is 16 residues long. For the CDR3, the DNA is TGTGCCAGCAGAGAGTTAACTAGCGGGGGGGGCAATGAGCAGTTCTTC. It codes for CASRELTSGGGNEQFF.

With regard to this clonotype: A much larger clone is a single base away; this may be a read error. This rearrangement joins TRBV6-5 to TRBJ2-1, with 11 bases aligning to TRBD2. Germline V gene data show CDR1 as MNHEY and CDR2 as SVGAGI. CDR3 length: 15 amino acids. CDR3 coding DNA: TGTGCCAGCAGTTACACCGGGACTAGCGGCGATGAGCGGTTCTTC. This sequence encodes CASSYTGTSGDERFF.

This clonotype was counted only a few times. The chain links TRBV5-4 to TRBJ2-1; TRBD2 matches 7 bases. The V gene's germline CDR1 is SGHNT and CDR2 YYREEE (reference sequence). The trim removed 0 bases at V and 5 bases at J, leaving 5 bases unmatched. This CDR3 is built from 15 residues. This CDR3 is CASSLGGRINNEQFF. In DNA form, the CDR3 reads TGTGCCAGCAGCTTGGGCGGGAGAATAAACAATGAGCAGTTCTTC.

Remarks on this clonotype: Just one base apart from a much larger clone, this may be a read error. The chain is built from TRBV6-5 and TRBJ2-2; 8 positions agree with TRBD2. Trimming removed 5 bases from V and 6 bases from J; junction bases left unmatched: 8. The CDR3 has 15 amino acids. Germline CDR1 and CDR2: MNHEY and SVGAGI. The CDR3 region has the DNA TGTGCCAGCAGTCACAACGGGAGGGCCGCCGGGGAGCTGTTTTTT. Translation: CASSHNGRAAGELFF.

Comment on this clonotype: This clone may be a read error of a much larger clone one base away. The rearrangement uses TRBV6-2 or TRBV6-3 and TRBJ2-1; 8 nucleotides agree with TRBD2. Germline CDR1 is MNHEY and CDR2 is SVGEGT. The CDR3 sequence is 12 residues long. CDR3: CVSSYSGGSQFF. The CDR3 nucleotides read TGTGTCAGCAGTTACTCGGGAGGGTCTCAGTTCTTC.

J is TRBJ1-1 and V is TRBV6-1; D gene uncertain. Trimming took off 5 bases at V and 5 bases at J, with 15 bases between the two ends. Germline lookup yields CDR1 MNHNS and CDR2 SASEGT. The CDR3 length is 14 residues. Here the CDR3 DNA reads TGTGCCAGCAGTCCCCGACATGGAGGGACTGAAGCTTTCTTT. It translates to CASSPRHGGTEAFF.

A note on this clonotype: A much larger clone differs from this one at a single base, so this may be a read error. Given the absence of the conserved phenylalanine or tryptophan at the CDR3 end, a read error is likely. CDR3 sequence reads: CASSERTSGTPRDEQFY. DNA for the CDR3: TGTGCCAGCAGTGAACGGACTAGCGGGACTCCCCGAGATGAGCAGTTCTAC. The genes are TRBV6-1 and TRBJ2-1; TRBD2 aligns across 12 bases. With V trimmed by 2 bases and J by 8 bases, 10 bases remained unmatched. In germline, CDR1 is MNHNS, CDR2 SASEGT. There are 17 residues in the CDR3.

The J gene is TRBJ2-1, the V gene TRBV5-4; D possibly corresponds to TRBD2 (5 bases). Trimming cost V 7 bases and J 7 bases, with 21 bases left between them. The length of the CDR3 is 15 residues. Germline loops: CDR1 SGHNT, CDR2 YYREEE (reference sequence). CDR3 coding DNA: TGTGCCAGCTGCTCAGTCCAGATGGGCGGGAATGAGCAGTTCTTC. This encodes CASCSVQMGGNEQFF.

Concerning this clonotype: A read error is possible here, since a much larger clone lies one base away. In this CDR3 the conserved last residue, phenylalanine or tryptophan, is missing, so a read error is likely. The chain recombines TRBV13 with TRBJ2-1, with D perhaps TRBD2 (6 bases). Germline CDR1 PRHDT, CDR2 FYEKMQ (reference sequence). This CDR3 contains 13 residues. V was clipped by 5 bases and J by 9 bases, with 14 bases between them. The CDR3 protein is CASSIFTGGEQFL. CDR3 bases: TGTGCCAGCAGCATCTTTACCGGGGGTGAGCAGTTCCTC.

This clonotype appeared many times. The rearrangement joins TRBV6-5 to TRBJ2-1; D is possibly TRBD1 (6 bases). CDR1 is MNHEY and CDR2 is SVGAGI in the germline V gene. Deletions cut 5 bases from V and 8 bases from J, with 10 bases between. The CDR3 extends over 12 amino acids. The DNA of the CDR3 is TGTGCCAGCAGTCAAACAGGGTATGAGCAGTTCTTC. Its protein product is CASSQTGYEQFF.

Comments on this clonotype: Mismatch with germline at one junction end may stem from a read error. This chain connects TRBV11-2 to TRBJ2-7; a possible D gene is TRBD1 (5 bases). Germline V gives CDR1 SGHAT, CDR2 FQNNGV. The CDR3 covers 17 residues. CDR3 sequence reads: CTSSLARGHASSYEQYF. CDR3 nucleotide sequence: TGTACCAGCAGCTTAGCCCGTGGACACGCAAGCTCCTACGAGCAGTACTTC.

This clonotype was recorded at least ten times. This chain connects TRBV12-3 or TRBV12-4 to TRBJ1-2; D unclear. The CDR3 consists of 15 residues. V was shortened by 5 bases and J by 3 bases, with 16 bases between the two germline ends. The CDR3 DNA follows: TGTGCCAGCAGTCCTACAGATCAAAGGGACTATGGCTACACCTTC. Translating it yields CASSPTDQRDYGYTF.

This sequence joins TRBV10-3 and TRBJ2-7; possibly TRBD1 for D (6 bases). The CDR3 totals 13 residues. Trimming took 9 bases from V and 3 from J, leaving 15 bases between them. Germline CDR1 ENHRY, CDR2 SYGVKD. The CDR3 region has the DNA TGTGCCATACAACAGGACAGTCTCTACGAGCAGTACGTC. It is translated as CAIQQDSLYEQYV.

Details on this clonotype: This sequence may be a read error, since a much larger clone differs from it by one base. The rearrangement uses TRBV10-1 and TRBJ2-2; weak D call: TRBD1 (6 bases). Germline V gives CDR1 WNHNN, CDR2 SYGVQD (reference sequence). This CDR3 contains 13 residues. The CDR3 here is CASCESGRGELFF. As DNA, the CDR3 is TGCGCCAGCTGTGAGTCTGGCAGGGGAGAGCTGTTTTTT.

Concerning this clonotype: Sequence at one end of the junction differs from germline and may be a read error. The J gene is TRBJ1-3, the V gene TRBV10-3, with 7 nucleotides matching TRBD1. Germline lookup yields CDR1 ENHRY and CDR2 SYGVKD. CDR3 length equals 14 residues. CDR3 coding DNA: TGTGCCATCAGTTCCGACAGGGCTGGAAACATCATATATTTT. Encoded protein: CAISSDRAGNIIYF.